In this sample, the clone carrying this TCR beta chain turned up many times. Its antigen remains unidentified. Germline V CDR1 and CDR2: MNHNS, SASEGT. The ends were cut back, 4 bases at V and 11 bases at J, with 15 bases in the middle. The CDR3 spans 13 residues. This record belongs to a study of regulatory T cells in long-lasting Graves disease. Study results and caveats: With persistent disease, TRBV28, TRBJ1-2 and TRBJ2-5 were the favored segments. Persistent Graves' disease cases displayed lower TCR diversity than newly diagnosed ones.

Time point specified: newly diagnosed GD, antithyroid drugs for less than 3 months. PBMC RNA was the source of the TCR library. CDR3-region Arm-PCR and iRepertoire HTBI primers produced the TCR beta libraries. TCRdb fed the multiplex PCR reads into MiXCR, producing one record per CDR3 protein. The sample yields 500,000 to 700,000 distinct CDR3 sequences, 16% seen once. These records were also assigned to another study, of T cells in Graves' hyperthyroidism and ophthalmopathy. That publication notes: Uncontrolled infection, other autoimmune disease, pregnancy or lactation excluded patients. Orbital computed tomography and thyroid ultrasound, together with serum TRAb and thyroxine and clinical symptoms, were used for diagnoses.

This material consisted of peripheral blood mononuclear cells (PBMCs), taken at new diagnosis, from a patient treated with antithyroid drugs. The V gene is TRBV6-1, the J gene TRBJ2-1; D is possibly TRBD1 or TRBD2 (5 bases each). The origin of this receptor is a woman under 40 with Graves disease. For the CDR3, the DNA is TGTGCCAGCAGTGCTCCAGACTGGGGGAAGCAGTTCTTC. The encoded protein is CASSAPDWGKQFF.